One sample yielded the 30 T cell receptor beta chains listed below, sequenced in a study of blood T cells in healthy people across ages. A J-beta primer mix and a sample-barcoded 5' primer were used in a second PCR of about 7 to 11 cycles. MiXCR, applied by TCRdb to the 5' RACE reads, yields one record per CDR3 protein. The sample has 1.6 million or so distinct CDR3 sequences; roughly 32% are singletons. What was sequenced was blood. These receptors originate from a woman aged 25 to 39 in good health.

CDR3 in amino acids: CASSPNSGRGSGTEAFF. The CDR3 nucleotides are TGTGCCAGCAGCCCAAACTCGGGCAGGGGCTCGGGCACTGAAGCTTTCTTT. The rearrangement links TRBV7-2 to TRBJ1-1; tentative D call: TRBD1 (6 bases). The V and J ends lost 5 bases and 4 bases respectively, with 23 bases between them. The V gene's germline CDR1 is SGHTA and CDR2 FQGNSA. CDR3 length: 17 residues.

J is TRBJ1-1 and V is TRBV7-6; D is unclear. Trimming shortened V by 6 bases and J by 1 base, and 12 bases separated the two germline ends. CDR1 is SGHVS, CDR2 FNYEAQ, per germline. CDR3 length: 14 amino acids. CDR3 amino acids: CASRTSDKNTEAFF. CDR3 coding DNA: TGTGCCAGCAGGACCTCAGACAAGAACACTGAAGCTTTCTTT.

This sequence joins TRBV3-1 and TRBJ2-1, with 10 bases identical to TRBD2. V shed 10 bases, J shed 8 bases, and the junction held 14 bases outside the gene matches. The CDR3 length is 15 residues. Germline V gene sequence: CDR1 LGHDT, CDR2 YNNKEL (reference sequence). CDR3 DNA sequence: TGTGCCACGGAGGAAATAGCGGGGGGCCGGTATGAGCAGTTCTTC. The encoded protein is CATEEIAGGRYEQFF.

The rearrangement links TRBV4-1 to TRBJ2-5; D tentatively fits TRBD1 or TRBD2 (6 bases each). The V gene lost 1 base and the J gene lost 11 bases, with 23 bases spanning the gap. CDR1 is MGHRA, CDR2 YSYEKL, per germline. There are 16 residues in the CDR3. The CDR3 is CASSQGRGALGDEQYF. The DNA for the CDR3 is TGCGCCAGCAGCCAAGGAAGGGGGGCCTTAGGGGATGAGCAGTACTTC.

V usage is TRBV21-1 and J usage is TRBJ2-1; TRBD2 was called by the table and not checked on the DNA. TRBV21-1 is tagged as a pseudogene. The CDR3 consists of 16 residues. The DNA of the CDR3 is TGTGCCAGCCGCCCTTGGACTAGCGGGAGGCTTTTTGAGCAGTTCTTC. Amino acid sequence: CASRPWTSGRLFEQFF.

This chain connects TRBV6-5 to TRBJ2-3; TRBD2 matches 16 bases. CDR1 and CDR2 (germline): MNHEY, SVGAGI. The CDR3 is made up of 18 amino acids. V trimming: 4 bases; J trimming: 2 bases; junction bases outside the gene matches: 6. CDR3 sequence: CASSFGTSGRGTTDTQYF. CDR3 coding DNA: TGTGCCAGCAGTTTCGGGACTAGCGGGAGGGGAACCACAGATACGCAGTATTTT.

V and J are TRBV7-9 and TRBJ2-5; TRBD2 matches 14 bases. Judging by the DNA end, TRBJ2-7 fits better; the J call may be wrong. Germline CDR1 is SEHNR and CDR2 is FQNEAQ (reference sequence). The CDR3 runs to 16 residues. The CDR3 loop reads CASSAMTSGRGSEQYF. The CDR3 DNA follows: TGTGCCAGCAGCGCGATGACTAGCGGGAGGGGTAGCGAGCAGTACTTC.

The chain joins TRBV20-1 to TRBJ2-1; 14 positions match TRBD2. J gave up 4 bases and V 0 bases, and 14 bases lay outside the gene matches. From germline, CDR1 is DFQATT and CDR2 SNEGSKA (reference sequence). The CDR3 runs to 20 residues. CDR3 in amino acids: CSARDRRGTSGGTAYNEQFF. The CDR3 bases are TGCAGTGCTAGAGATCGACGGGGGACTAGCGGGGGTACTGCATACAATGAGCAGTTCTTC.

This clonotype appeared many times. V usage is TRBV29-1 and J usage is TRBJ2-7, with no clear D. The length of the CDR3 is 13 residues. CDR1 and CDR2 from the germline V gene are SQVTM and ANQGSEA. Between the trimmed V and J ends, which lost 3 bases and 4 bases, there was a span of 13 bases. As DNA, the CDR3 is TGCAGCGTTGATGGACCCTCTGAGTACGAGCAGTACTTC. Protein product: CSVDGPSEYEQYF.

The CDR3 sequence is CASSQGLLTSYEQYF. CDR3 coding DNA: TGCGCCAGCAGCCAAGGGTTGCTCACCTCCTACGAGCAGTACTTC. The chain has TRBV4-1 and TRBJ2-7, with D unclear. The CDR3 is 15 amino acids. V was clipped by 1 base and J by 0 bases, with 10 bases between them. CDR1 and CDR2 (germline): MGHRA, YSYEKL.

The chain links TRBV27 to TRBJ1-2, with 12 bases matching TRBD1. The germline CDR1 and CDR2 sequences are MNHEY and SMNVEV (reference sequence). The V and J ends lost 5 bases and 4 bases, in that order; junction bases with no gene match: 5. The CDR3 is 15 amino acids. CDR3 nucleotides: TGTGCCAGCAGTATCGGGACAGGGGGCTTCTATGGCTACACCTTC. It codes for CASSIGTGGFYGYTF.

This clonotype showed up many times. The CDR3 bases are TGTGCCAGCAGCCGGGACAGGGGATCCTACGAGCAGTACTTC. Amino acids: CASSRDRGSYEQYF. The chain joins TRBV12-3 or TRBV12-4 to TRBJ2-7; 10 nucleotides match TRBD1. The CDR3 totals 14 residues. The trim removed 6 bases at V and 1 base at J, leaving 3 bases unmatched.

This clonotype showed up just a few times. The chain recombines TRBV28 with TRBJ2-1; 12 bases fit TRBD2. The CDR3 has 16 residues. The V segment lost 6 bases and the J segment 7 bases; nucleotides outside the gene matches: 10. CDR1 is MDHEN, CDR2 SYDVKM, per germline. The CDR3 here is CASSTGLAGFLNEQFF. In DNA, the CDR3 is TGTGCCAGCAGCACCGGACTAGCGGGATTTTTGAATGAGCAGTTCTTC. Complete variable domain (other parts from reference TRBV28 and TRBJ2-1): DVKVTQSSRYLVKRTGEKVFLECVQDMDHENMFWYRQDPGLGLRLIYFSYDVKMKEKGDIPEGYSVSREKKERFSLILESASTNQTSMYLCASSTGLAGFLNEQFFGPGTRLTVL.

V is TRBV10-3 and J is TRBJ1-1; D is uncertain. CDR3 size: 13 residues. Looked up from germline, CDR1 is ENHRY and CDR2 is SYGVKD. The ends were cut back, 3 bases at V and 4 bases at J, with 9 bases in the middle. The CDR3 loop is CAISDGVTTEAFF. CDR3 bases: TGTGCCATCAGTGATGGGGTGACCACTGAAGCTTTCTTT.

This clonotype appeared a single time. The CDR3, as DNA: TGTGCCAGCAGCTCGGCTACTACTAGCGTCACCGGGGAGCTGTTTTTT. Translated: CASSSATTSVTGELFF. The chain combines TRBV7-2 with TRBJ2-2; 7 bases fit TRBD2. V gave up 4 bases and J gave up 4 bases; unmatched junction bases: 9. Germline CDR1 SGHTA, CDR2 FQGNSA. The CDR3 covers 16 residues.

This chain uses TRBV7-8 with TRBJ1-2; D is perhaps TRBD1 (6 bases). The CDR3 covers 15 residues. Germline-derived CDR1 and CDR2 are SGHVS and FQNEAQ. Trimming took 1 base from V and 4 from J, leaving 13 bases between them. CDR3: CASSLGTGISYGYTF. CDR3 DNA sequence: TGTGCCAGCAGCTTAGGTACAGGGATTAGCTATGGCTACACCTTC.

This clonotype has just a few counts. This rearrangement joins TRBV5-1 to TRBJ1-2; no firm D call. The germline CDR1 and CDR2 sequences are SGHRS and YFSETQ. This CDR3 is 15 amino acids long. V lost 5 bases to trimming and J lost 4 bases, with 18 bases between them. The DNA of the CDR3 is TGCGCCAGCAGACCGGTGGCCCAAACCGGCTATGGCTACACCTTC. Translation: CASRPVAQTGYGYTF.

This clonotype was observed a handful of times. This chain uses TRBV5-4 with TRBJ2-1; 9 bases fit TRBD2. Germline V gene lookup returns CDR1 SGHNT and CDR2 YYREEE (reference sequence). V trimming: 0 bases; J trimming: 5 bases; junction bases outside the gene matches: 9. The CDR3 has 17 residues. Here the CDR3 reads CASSLGSTAGGNNEQFF. In DNA form, the CDR3 reads TGTGCCAGCAGCTTGGGGTCTACGGCGGGAGGGAACAATGAGCAGTTCTTC.

As concerns this clonotype: Germline is not matched at one junction end, which may reflect a read error. CDR3: CATSREALTNTGERFF. The CDR3 DNA sequence: TGTGCCACCAGCAGAGAGGCCCTAACGAACACCGGGGAGCGGTTTTTT. This chain connects TRBV15 to TRBJ2-2; perhaps TRBD2 as D (5 bases). The germline CDR1 and CDR2 sequences are LNHNV and YYDKDF (reference sequence). This CDR3 has 16 amino acids.

The V and J genes are TRBV6-1 and TRBJ1-1, with D maybe TRBD1 (6 bases). Per germline, CDR1 MNHNS and CDR2 SASEGT. V lost 3 bases, J lost 4 bases, and 15 bases lay in between. There are 15 residues in the CDR3. CDR3 sequence reads: CASSDIGGRGTEAFF. CDR3 DNA sequence: TGTGCCAGCAGTGATATTGGGGGCAGGGGCACTGAAGCTTTCTTT.

Remarks on this clonotype: This may be a read error: a much more frequent sequence differs by one nucleotide. The chain uses TRBV29-1 and TRBJ2-3, with TRBD2 matching over 8 bases. The length of the CDR3 is 16 residues. The germline V gene encodes CDR1 SQVTM and CDR2 ANQGSEA. The CDR3 loop reads CSIDTRTSRSTDTQYF. For the CDR3, the DNA is TGCAGCATTGACACCCGGACTAGCCGGAGCACAGATACGCAGTATTTT.

This clonotype has a handful of counts. V is TRBV20-1 and J is TRBJ2-1, with a possible D match to TRBD1 (6 bases). V shed 4 bases and J shed 4 bases, with 14 bases lying between them. This CDR3 has 14 amino acids. Germline CDR1 is DFQATT and CDR2 is SNEGSKA (reference sequence). CDR3 sequence: CSATPDSYYNEQFF. CDR3 nucleotides: TGCAGTGCTACCCCGGACAGCTATTACAATGAGCAGTTCTTC.

This clonotype was seen just once. The chain couples TRBV3-1 to TRBJ1-1; TRBD1 is a possible D gene (5 bases). This CDR3 has 14 amino acids. V lost 4 bases and J lost 5, with 14 bases in between. Germline lookup yields CDR1 LGHDT and CDR2 YNNKEL (reference sequence). CDR3 in amino acids: CASSPREARTEAFF. The CDR3 DNA follows: TGTGCCAGCAGCCCCAGGGAAGCGAGGACTGAAGCTTTCTTT. The complete variable domain, with remaining parts taken from reference TRBV3-1 and TRBJ1-1, reads DTAVSQTPKYLVTQMGNDKSIKCEQNLGHDTMYWYKQDSKKFLKIMFSYNNKELIINETVPNRFSPKSPDKAHLNLHINSLELGDSAVYFCASSPREARTEAFFGQGTRLTVV.

The table lists this clonotype with a few counts. V is TRBV7-3 and J is TRBJ2-3; D gene unclear. Germline V gene lookup returns CDR1 SGHTA and CDR2 FQGTGA. The CDR3 loop spans 14 amino acids. The V and J ends lost 5 bases and 4 bases respectively, with 13 bases between them. The CDR3 DNA is TGTGCCAGCAGCCCTTCCGTAGTCCCAGATACGCAGTATTTT. Translating gives CASSPSVVPDTQYF.

This clonotype came up a few times. The genes are TRBV10-3 and TRBJ2-1, with TRBD2 matching over 14 bases. Per the germline V gene, CDR1 is ENHRY and CDR2 is SYGVKD. V trimming: 4 bases; J trimming: 9 bases; junction bases outside the gene matches: 5. The CDR3 totals 15 residues. Here the CDR3 DNA reads TGTGCCATCAGTGGGGGACTAGCGGGGGTAATTGAGCAGTTCTTC. Its protein is CAISGGLAGVIEQFF.

V and J are TRBV10-3 and TRBJ2-7, with 8 bases matching TRBD2. The CDR3 length is 15 residues. Germline loops: CDR1 ENHRY, CDR2 SYGVKD. J was trimmed by 5 bases and V by 11 bases; bases with no gene match: 17. In DNA form, the CDR3 reads TGTGCCGCGGGAGATGGAGGGAGCGGGAGCAACGAGCAGTACTTC. It codes for CAAGDGGSGSNEQYF.

This chain uses TRBV7-9 with TRBJ2-5; no reliable D call. With 3 bases removed from V and 0 bases from J, the gap between germline ends came to 11 bases. The length of the CDR3 is 15 residues. Germline V gene sequence: CDR1 SEHNR, CDR2 FQNEAQ (reference sequence). In DNA form, the CDR3 reads TGTGCCAGCAGCTTTCCCAGCGTATACCAAGAGACCCAGTACTTC. Translated: CASSFPSVYQETQYF. Full variable domain (rest looked up from reference TRBV7-9 and TRBJ2-5): DTGVSQNPRHKITKRGQNVTFRCDPISEHNRLYWYRQTLGQGPEFLTYFQNEAQLEKSRLLSDRFSAERPKGSFSTLEIQRTEQGDSAMYLCASSFPSVYQETQYFGPGTRLLVL.

Note on this clonotype: The junction shows a germline mismatch at one end, possibly a read error. This sequence joins TRBV20-1 and TRBJ2-4, with D perhaps assigned TRBD1 or TRBD2 (5 bases each). Near its end, the DNA agrees better with TRBJ2-7, so the J call may be wrong. This CDR3 comprises 17 residues. Germline loops: CDR1 DFQATT, CDR2 SNEGSKA (reference sequence). The CDR3 spells CSTRAHSARDGDYEQYF. DNA of the CDR3: TGCAGTACTAGAGCTCATTCGGCACGGGACGGCGACTACGAGCAGTACTTC.

As for this clonotype: A read error may account for a junction end that differs from germline. The chain has TRBV18 and TRBJ2-5, with 10 bases matching TRBD1. This CDR3 has 16 amino acids. Germline loops: CDR1 KGHSH, CDR2 LQKENI. The CDR3 loop reads CASSSPRDRGQETQYF. The CDR3 DNA follows: TGTGCCAGCTCATCACCAAGGGACAGGGGCCAAGAGACCCAGTACTTC.

The genes are TRBV30 and TRBJ2-2; 7 bases are a match to TRBD2. This CDR3 is 15 amino acids long. V lost 1 base and J lost 6; bases outside the gene matches: 8. Germline V lookup: CDR1 GTSNPN, CDR2 SVGIG (reference sequence). The CDR3 protein is CAWSGPKRGAGELFF. The CDR3 bases are TGTGCCTGGAGTGGACCCAAGCGGGGCGCCGGGGAGCTGTTTTTT. Supplemented by reference TRBV30 and TRBJ2-2, the full variable domain reads SQTIHQWPATLVQPVGSPLSLECTVEGTSNPNLYWYRQAAGRGLQLLFYSVGIGQISSEVPQNLSASRPQDRQFILSSKKLLLSDSGFYLCAWSGPKRGAGELFFGEGSRLTVL.